The T cell receptor beta chain described here comes from a study of OX40 agonist ivuxolimab in advanced cancers. No patient had autoimmune disease or received systemic immunosuppression. With 2 bases clipped from V and 6 bases from J, the junction kept 9 bases outside the gene matches. The CDR3 loop spans 15 amino acids. In germline, CDR1 is GTSNPN, CDR2 SVGIG (reference sequence). The method was immunoSEQ multiplex PCR; TCRdb's version includes in-frame clones alone and lacks a portion of them. Counted here are some 73,000 clones, 88% occurring once; the ten biggest clones make up around 0.86%. This chain joins TRBV30 and TRBJ2-1, with 8 bases that match TRBD2. Sequenced material: CD4+ or CD8+ T cells sorted from blood, taken in a trial of the OX40 agonist ivuxolimab. This TCR was sampled from an adult with an advanced solid tumor such as melanoma, head and neck, liver or kidney cancer. In DNA form, the CDR3 reads TGTGCCTGGAGTTTGGGACTAGACGTGCGCAATGAGCAGTTCTTC. As protein: CAWSLGLDVRNEQFF.